The 10 T cell receptor beta chains given below trace back to one sample, sequenced in a study of beta chain features in type 1 diabetes (dated by TCRdb to between 2017 and 2018). The library relied on the immunoSEQ multiplex PCR assay. The entire isolated RNA was reverse transcribed using the High Capacity cDNA Reverse Transcription Kit, and thus expressed TCRB transcripts were sequenced. The clones in this table, taken by TCRdb from immuneACCESS, are in-frame only. Not every clone is retained; where verified, under half of the shortfall comes from an unresolved V gene, and the cause of the rest is unknown. Within this sample are 200,000 to 250,000 clones, with about 11% of them counted one time only. About 1.2% of the sample goes to the ten largest clones. What was sequenced was central memory CD4+ T cells from blood. The receptors come from a man between 18 and 29 years old in good health.

Only a few counts were recorded for this clone. The chain uses TRBV7-9 and TRBJ2-1, with TRBD1 as a possible D gene (5 bases). Germline V lookup: CDR1 SEHNR, CDR2 FQNEAQ (reference sequence). CDR3 size: 15 residues. Trimming cost V 8 bases and J 2 bases, with 16 bases left between them. CDR3 nucleotide sequence: TGTGCCAGCGCCCCTCAGGGTGGGGCCTACAATGAGCAGTTCTTC. Its protein is CASAPQGGAYNEQFF.

In this sample, this clone turned up a few times. The junction does not match germline at one end; this may be a read error. In nucleotides, the CDR3 is TGTGCCGGGAGTGGGGGGGGACTCGGGGAGACCCAGTACTTC. Its protein is CAGSGGGLGETQYF. This sequence joins TRBV30 and TRBJ2-5; TRBD2 matches at 7 bases. This CDR3 region has 14 residues. CDR1 and CDR2 from the germline V gene are GTSNPN and SVGIG (reference sequence).

The chain carries TRBV5-5 and TRBJ2-7; 8 positions agree with TRBD2. Germline assignment: CDR1 SGHKS and CDR2 YYEKEE (reference sequence). The CDR3 is 13 residues long. The V and J ends lost 5 bases and 4 bases, in that order; junction bases with no gene match: 5. CDR3 DNA: TGTGCCAGCAGAGTAGCGGGAACATACGAGCAGTACTTC. This translates into CASRVAGTYEQYF.

V and J are TRBV9 and TRBJ1-2, with 9 bases aligning to TRBD1. The CDR3 sequence is 15 residues long. The germline V gene has CDR1 SGDLS and CDR2 YYNGEE. V lost 3 bases, J lost 2 bases, and 5 bases stayed unmatched. This chain's CDR3 is CASSANRGQNYGYTF. In nucleotides, the CDR3 is TGTGCCAGCAGCGCCAACAGGGGGCAAAACTATGGCTACACCTTC.

The chain uses TRBV11-1 and TRBJ2-2; tentatively, D is TRBD1 (5 bases). This CDR3 is 13 amino acids long. CDR1 SGHAT and CDR2 FQDESV come from the germline V gene (reference sequence). V shed 4 bases and J shed 6 bases, with 9 bases lying between them. CDR3 in DNA: TGTGCCAGCAGCTCCAGGGTCCCCGGGGAGCTGTTTTTT. Its protein product is CASSSRVPGELFF.

This clone was counted many times. V usage is TRBV9 and J usage is TRBJ2-1, with D perhaps assigned TRBD1 or TRBD2 (5 bases each). V gave up 3 bases and J gave up 8 bases, with 12 bases separating them. The CDR3 totals 13 residues. Germline assignment: CDR1 SGDLS and CDR2 YYNGEE. CDR3 protein: CASSAFRGDEQFF. The CDR3 DNA reads as TGTGCCAGCAGCGCCTTTAGAGGGGATGAGCAGTTCTTC. The entire variable domain, with the rest obtained from reference TRBV9 and TRBJ2-1, is as follows: DSGVTQTPKHLITATGQRVTLRCSPRSGDLSVYWYQQSLDQGLQFLIQYYNGEERAKGNILERFSAQQFPDLHSELNLSSLELGDSALYFCASSAFRGDEQFFGPGTRLTVL.

There are many counts of this clone. The chain uses TRBV5-1 and TRBJ2-7, with D maybe TRBD2 (6 bases). Germline CDR1 SGHRS, CDR2 YFSETQ. Trimming left V 4 bases short and J 0 bases short, with 14 bases between. The CDR3 spans 15 residues. CDR3 protein: CASSVTGLRSYEQYF. CDR3 sequence (DNA): TGCGCCAGCAGCGTAACGGGACTCCGCTCCTACGAGCAGTACTTC.

This clone came up many times. Other DNA variants within this sample encode the same CDR3. V usage is TRBV27 and J usage is TRBJ2-3; no clear D. Germline V gene lookup returns CDR1 MNHEY and CDR2 SMNVEV (reference sequence). Trimming removed 4 bases at V and 2 bases at J, with 4 bases between. This CDR3 is built from 12 residues. For the CDR3, the DNA is TGTGCCAGCAGTTCGACCACAGATACGCAGTATTTT. It translates to CASSSTTDTQYF.

This clone was observed a handful of times. The J gene is TRBJ2-1, the V gene TRBV5-1; 10 nucleotides line up with TRBD1. Germline CDR1 reads SGHRS; CDR2 reads YFSETQ. The CDR3 consists of 15 residues. J lost 8 bases, V lost 4 bases, and 9 bases had no gene match. The CDR3 sequence is CASSDGTGVRDEQFF. The DNA for the CDR3 is TGCGCCAGCAGCGACGGGACAGGGGTTCGCGATGAGCAGTTCTTC.

Details on this clone: A junction boundary mismatches the germline segment, possibly from a read error. The chain carries TRBV7-7 and TRBJ2-1; 7 bases fit TRBD2. This CDR3 is 15 amino acids long. Germline V lookup: CDR1 SSHAT, CDR2 FNYEAQ (reference sequence). CDR3 amino acids: CASSLGLADYNEQFF. The CDR3 nucleotides read TGTGCTAGCAGCTTAGGGCTAGCGGATTACAATGAGCAGTTCTTC.